The TCR beta chain under discussion was sequenced for a study of blood T cells in healthy people across ages. In its sample, this clonotype was seen many times. A second PCR of roughly 7 to 11 cycles used a sample-barcoded 5' primer and a J-beta primer mix. The template-switch adaptor was a 5' adaptor with 12 random nucleotides. It tagged each cDNA molecule. One entry per CDR3 protein, called by TCRdb with MiXCR from the 5' RACE reads. The sample lists 600,000 or so distinct CDR3 sequences; about 28% were seen once. V trimming: 7 bases; J trimming: 6 bases; junction bases outside the gene matches: 6. The CDR3 contains 14 residues. The germline CDR1 and CDR2 sequences are SEHNR and FQNEAQ (reference sequence).

This receptor was taken from a woman older than 75 in good health. Material: blood. The rearrangement links TRBV7-9 to TRBJ2-7; 13 bases agree with TRBD2. Here the CDR3 DNA reads TGTGCCAGCACCCTGGGGACTAGCGGGACCGAGCAGTACTTC. It yields the protein CASTLGTSGTEQYF.